This TCR beta chain was identified during a study of TIL therapy for anti-PD-1-resistant metastatic lung cancer. General study findings and limits: TIL clonotype persistence in blood showed no apparent association with response. This highly selected cohort may not generalize to typical lung cancer patients.

Noted time point: pre-treatment sample, taken before nivolumab and TIL therapy. A remark on this clone: Its target is not known.

The immunoSEQ assay was v3. This table comes from immunoSEQ multiplex PCR, and its TCRdb copy is limited to in-frame clones, with some not included. The sample comprises 57,000 or so clones, about nine tenths of which are singletons, and 2% to 3% rests with the top ten. Germline V gives CDR1 GTSNPN, CDR2 SVGIG (reference sequence). J was trimmed by 0 bases and V by 6 bases; bases with no gene match: 5. This CDR3 has 13 amino acids. This clonotype originated in a person between 25 and 79 years old with non-small cell lung cancer. The sequenced sample was blood, obtained at baseline. V and J are TRBV30 and TRBJ2-7, with 7 bases aligning to TRBD2. The CDR3 region has the DNA TGTGCCTGCTCTAGCGGAAGCTCCTACGAGCAGTACTTC. Amino acid sequence: CACSSGSSYEQYF.